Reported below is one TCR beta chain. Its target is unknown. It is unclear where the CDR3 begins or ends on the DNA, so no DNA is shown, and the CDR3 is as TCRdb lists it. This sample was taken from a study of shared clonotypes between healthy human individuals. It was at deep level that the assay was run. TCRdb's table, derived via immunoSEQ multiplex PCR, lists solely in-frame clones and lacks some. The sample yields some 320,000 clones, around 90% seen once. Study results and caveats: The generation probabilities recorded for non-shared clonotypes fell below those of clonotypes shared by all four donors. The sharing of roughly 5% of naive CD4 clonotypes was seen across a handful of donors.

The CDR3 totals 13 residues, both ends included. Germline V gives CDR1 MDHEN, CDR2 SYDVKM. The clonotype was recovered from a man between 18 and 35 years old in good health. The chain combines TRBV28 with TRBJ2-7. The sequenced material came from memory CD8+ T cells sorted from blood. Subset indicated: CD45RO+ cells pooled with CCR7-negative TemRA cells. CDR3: CASSSSDSYEQYF.